A single sample gave rise to the 6 T cell receptor beta chains below, sequenced in a study of cytotoxic CD8 clonotypes in ibrutinib-treated CLL. Measured with immunoSEQ multiplex PCR; TCRdb has only the in-frame clones, and not every one. Of roughly 150,000 clones in the sample, about 88% were seen once. The sample was PBMCs, taken at disease progression, from a patient treated with ibrutinib. The receptors shown here come from a human donor with chronic lymphocytic leukemia.

This chain uses TRBV19 with TRBJ2-7; 8 bases are shared with TRBD1. The CDR3 runs to 13 residues. Germline V lookup: CDR1 LNHDA, CDR2 SQIVND (reference sequence). J gave up 4 bases and V 4 bases, and 3 bases lay outside the gene matches. CDR3 region: CASSTGGTYEQYF. The DNA of the CDR3 is TGTGCCAGTAGTACAGGGGGCACGTACGAGCAGTACTTC.

Here the CDR3 reads CASSERAGGSEQYF. The CDR3 DNA reads as TGTGCCAGCAGTGAACGGGCGGGAGGCAGTGAGCAGTACTTC. J is TRBJ2-7 and V is TRBV6-1; 8 bases map to TRBD2. After removal of 2 bases from V and 7 bases from J, the junction contained 7 bases not matched to a gene. This CDR3 has 14 residues. The germline V gene encodes CDR1 MNHNS and CDR2 SASEGT.

In regard to this clone: Other DNA sequences in this sample translate to the same CDR3. The chain carries TRBV7-9 and TRBJ2-5; TRBD1 agrees at 8 bases. The V gene end was trimmed by 5 bases and the J gene end by 1 base; junction bases not matched to a gene: 9. The CDR3 is 16 residues long. Per germline, CDR1 SEHNR and CDR2 FQNEAQ (reference sequence). CDR3 protein: CASSPGTGGPQETQYF. DNA for the CDR3: TGTGCCAGCAGCCCCGGGACAGGTGGCCCCCAAGAGACCCAGTACTTC. The full variable domain, with the rest looked up from reference TRBV7-9 and TRBJ2-5, is DTGVSQNPRHKITKRGQNVTFRCDPISEHNRLYWYRQTLGQGPEFLTYFQNEAQLEKSRLLSDRFSAERPKGSFSTLEIQRTEQGDSAMYLCASSPGTGGPQETQYFGPGTRLLVL.

This clone was picked up one time. The genes are TRBV4-2 and TRBJ2-2; D possibly corresponds to TRBD2 (6 bases). Germline assignment: CDR1 LGHNA and CDR2 YNFKEQ. This CDR3 has 19 amino acids. V shed 4 bases and J shed 1 base, with 22 bases lying between them. CDR3 amino acids: CASSRGEGSGLGNTGELFF. The CDR3 DNA reads as TGTGCCAGCAGCCGGGGCGAGGGTAGCGGACTTGGGAACACCGGGGAGCTGTTTTTT.

This clone was detected only a few times. The chain carries TRBV13 and TRBJ2-5; TRBD1 matches at 7 bases. Trimming removed 2 bases from V and 2 bases from J; junction bases left unmatched: 11. From germline, CDR1 is PRHDT and CDR2 FYEKMQ (reference sequence). The CDR3 has 17 residues. The CDR3 here is CASSLWARGRGQETQYF. The CDR3 nucleotides read TGTGCCAGCAGCTTATGGGCCCGGGGCAGGGGGCAAGAGACCCAGTACTTC.

This clone was seen only a few times. The chain joins TRBV4-1 to TRBJ2-5; TRBD2 aligns across 13 bases. CDR3 length equals 18 residues. V lost 2 bases and J lost 2; bases outside the gene matches: 8. Germline lookup yields CDR1 MGHRA and CDR2 YSYEKL. CDR3: CASSQLGLAGDDQETQYF. The CDR3 bases are TGCGCCAGCAGCCAATTAGGACTAGCGGGAGACGATCAAGAGACCCAGTACTTC.